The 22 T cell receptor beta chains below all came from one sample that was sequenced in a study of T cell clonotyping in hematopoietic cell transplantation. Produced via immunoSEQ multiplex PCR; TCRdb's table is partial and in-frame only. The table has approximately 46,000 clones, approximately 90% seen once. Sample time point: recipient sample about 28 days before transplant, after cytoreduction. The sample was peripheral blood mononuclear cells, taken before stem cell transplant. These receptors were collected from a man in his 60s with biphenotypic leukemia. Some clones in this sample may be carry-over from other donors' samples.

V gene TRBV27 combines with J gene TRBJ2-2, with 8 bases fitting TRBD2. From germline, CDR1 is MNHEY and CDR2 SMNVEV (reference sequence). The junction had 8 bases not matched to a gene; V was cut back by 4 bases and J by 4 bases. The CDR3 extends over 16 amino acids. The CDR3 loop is CASSYRGTRVTGELFF. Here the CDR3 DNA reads TGTGCCAGCAGTTATCGCGGGACTAGGGTCACCGGGGAGCTGTTTTTT.

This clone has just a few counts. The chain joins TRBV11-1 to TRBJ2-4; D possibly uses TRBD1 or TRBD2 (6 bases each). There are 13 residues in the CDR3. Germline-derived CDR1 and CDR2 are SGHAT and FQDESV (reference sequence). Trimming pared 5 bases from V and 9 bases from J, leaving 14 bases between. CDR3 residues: CASSGPGGGIQYF. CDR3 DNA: TGTGCCAGCAGCGGCCCTGGAGGGGGCATTCAGTACTTC. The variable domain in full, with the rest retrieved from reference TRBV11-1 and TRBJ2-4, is EAEVAQSPRYKITEKSQAVAFWCDPISGHATLYWYRQILGQGPELLVQFQDESVVDDSQLPKDRFSAERLKGVDSTLKIQPAELGDSAMYLCASSGPGGGIQYFGAGTRLSVL.

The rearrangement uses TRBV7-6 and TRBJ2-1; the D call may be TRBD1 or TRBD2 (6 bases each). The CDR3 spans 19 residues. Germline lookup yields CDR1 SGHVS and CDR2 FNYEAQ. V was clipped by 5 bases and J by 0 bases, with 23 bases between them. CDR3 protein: CASSPPWGAPESSYNEQFF. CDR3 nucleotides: TGTGCCAGCAGCCCCCCCTGGGGGGCTCCGGAAAGCTCCTACAATGAGCAGTTCTTC.

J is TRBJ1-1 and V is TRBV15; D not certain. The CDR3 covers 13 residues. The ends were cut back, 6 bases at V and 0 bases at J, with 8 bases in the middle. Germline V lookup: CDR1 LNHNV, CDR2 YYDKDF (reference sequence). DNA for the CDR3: TGTGCCACCAGGTACGGGGTGAACACTGAAGCTTTCTTT. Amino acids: CATRYGVNTEAFF.

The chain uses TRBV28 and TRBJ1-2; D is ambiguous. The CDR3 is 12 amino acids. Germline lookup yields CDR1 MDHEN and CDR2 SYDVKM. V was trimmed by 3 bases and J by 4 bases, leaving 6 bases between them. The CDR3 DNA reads TGTGCCAGCAGTTTTATACCCTATGGCTACACCTTC. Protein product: CASSFIPYGYTF.

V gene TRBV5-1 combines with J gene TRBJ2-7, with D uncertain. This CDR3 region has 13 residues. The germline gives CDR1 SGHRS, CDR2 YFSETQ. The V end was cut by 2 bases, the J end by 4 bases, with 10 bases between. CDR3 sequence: CASSLLLEYEQYF. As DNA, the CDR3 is TGCGCCAGCAGCTTACTCTTGGAATACGAGCAGTACTTC.

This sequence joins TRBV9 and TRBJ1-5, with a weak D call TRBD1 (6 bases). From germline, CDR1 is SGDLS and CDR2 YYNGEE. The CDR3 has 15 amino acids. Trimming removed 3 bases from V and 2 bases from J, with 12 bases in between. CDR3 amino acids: CASSEGGGGNQPQHF. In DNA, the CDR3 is TGTGCCAGCAGCGAGGGGGGTGGAGGCAATCAGCCCCAGCATTTT.

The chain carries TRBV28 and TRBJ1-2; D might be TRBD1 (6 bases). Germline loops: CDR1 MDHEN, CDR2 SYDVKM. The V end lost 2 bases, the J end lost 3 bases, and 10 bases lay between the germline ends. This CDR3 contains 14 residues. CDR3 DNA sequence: TGTGCCAGCAGTTTAGGGGGGGGCGACTATGGCTACACCTTC. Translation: CASSLGGGDYGYTF.

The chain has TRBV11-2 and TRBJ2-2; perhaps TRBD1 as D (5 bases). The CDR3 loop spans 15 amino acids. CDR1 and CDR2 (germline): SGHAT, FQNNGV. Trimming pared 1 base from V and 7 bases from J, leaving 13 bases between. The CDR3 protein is CASSLGGPGRGELFF. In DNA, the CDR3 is TGTGCCAGCAGCTTAGGCGGCCCAGGGCGCGGGGAGCTGTTTTTT.

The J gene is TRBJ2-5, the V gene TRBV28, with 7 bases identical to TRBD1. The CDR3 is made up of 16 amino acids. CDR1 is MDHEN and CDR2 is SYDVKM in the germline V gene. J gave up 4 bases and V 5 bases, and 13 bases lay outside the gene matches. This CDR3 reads CASSPRTGVMGETQYF. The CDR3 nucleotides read TGTGCCAGCAGTCCACGTACAGGGGTTATGGGAGAGACCCAGTACTTC. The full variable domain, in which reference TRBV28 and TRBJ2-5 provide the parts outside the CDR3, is DVKVTQSSRYLVKRTGEKVFLECVQDMDHENMFWYRQDPGLGLRLIYFSYDVKMKEKGDIPEGYSVSREKKERFSLILESASTNQTSMYLCASSPRTGVMGETQYFGPGTRLLVL.

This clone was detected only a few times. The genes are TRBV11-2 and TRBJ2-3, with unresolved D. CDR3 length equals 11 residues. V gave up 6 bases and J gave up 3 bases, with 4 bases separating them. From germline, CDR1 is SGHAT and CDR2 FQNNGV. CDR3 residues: CASRITDTQYF. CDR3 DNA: TGTGCCAGCAGGATAACAGATACGCAGTATTTT. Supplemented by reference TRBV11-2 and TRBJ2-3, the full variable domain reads EAGVAQSPRYKIIEKRQSVAFWCNPISGHATLYWYQQILGQGPKLLIQFQNNGVVDDSQLPKDRFSAERLKGVDSTLKIQPAKLEDSAVYLCASRITDTQYFGPGTRLTVL.

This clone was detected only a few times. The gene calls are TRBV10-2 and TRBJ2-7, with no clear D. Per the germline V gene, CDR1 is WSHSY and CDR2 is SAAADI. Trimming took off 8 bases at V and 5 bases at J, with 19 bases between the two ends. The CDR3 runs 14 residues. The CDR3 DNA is TGCGCCAGCCGGGTGGGATCCGGCCCCAACGAGCAGTACTTC. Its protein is CASRVGSGPNEQYF.

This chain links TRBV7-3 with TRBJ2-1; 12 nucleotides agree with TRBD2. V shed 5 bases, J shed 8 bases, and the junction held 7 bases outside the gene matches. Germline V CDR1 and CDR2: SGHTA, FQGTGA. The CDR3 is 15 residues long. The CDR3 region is CASSQGLAGGDEQFF. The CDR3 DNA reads TGTGCCAGCAGCCAGGGGCTAGCGGGAGGGGATGAGCAGTTCTTC. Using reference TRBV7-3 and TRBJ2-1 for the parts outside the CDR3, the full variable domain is GAGVSQTPSNKVTEKGKYVELRCDPISGHTALYWYRQSLGQGPEFLIYFQGTGAADDSGLPNDRFFAVRPEGSVSTLKIQRTERGDSAVYLCASSQGLAGGDEQFFGPGTRLTVL.

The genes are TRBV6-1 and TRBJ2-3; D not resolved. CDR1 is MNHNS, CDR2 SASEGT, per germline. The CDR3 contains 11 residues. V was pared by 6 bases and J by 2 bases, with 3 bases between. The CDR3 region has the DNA TGTGCCAGCAGGTACACAGATACGCAGTATTTT. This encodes CASRYTDTQYF.

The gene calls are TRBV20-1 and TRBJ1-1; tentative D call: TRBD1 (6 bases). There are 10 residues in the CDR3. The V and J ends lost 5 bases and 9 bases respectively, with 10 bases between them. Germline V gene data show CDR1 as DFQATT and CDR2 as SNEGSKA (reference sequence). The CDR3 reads CSAPGAQAFF. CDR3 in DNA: TGCAGTGCTCCGGGGGCCCAAGCTTTCTTT.

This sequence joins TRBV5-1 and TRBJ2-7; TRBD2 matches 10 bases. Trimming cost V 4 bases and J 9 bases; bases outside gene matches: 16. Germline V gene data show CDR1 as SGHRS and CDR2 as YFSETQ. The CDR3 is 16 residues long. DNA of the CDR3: TGCGCCAGCAGCCCCTACGGACTAGCGGAGCAAGAGGGGCAGTACTTC. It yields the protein CASSPYGLAEQEGQYF.

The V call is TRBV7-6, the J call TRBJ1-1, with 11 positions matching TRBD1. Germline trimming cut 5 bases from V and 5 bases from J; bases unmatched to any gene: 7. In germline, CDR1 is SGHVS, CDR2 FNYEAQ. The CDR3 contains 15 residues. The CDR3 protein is CASSPAGQGETEAFF. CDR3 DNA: TGTGCCAGCAGCCCAGCGGGACAGGGGGAGACTGAAGCTTTCTTT.

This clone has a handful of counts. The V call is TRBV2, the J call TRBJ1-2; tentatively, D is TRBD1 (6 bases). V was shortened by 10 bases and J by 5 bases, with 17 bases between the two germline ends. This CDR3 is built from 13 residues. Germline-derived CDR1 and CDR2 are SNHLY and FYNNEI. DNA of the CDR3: TGTGCCACCTCACAGGGTTTGGGTTATGGCTACACCTTC. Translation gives CATSQGLGYGYTF.

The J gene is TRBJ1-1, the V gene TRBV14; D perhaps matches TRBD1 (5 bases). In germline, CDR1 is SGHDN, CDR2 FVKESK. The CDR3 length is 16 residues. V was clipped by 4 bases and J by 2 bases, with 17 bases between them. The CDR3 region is CASSPDLLGTNTEAFF. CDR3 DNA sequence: TGTGCCAGCAGCCCTGATCTTTTGGGGACCAACACTGAAGCTTTCTTT.

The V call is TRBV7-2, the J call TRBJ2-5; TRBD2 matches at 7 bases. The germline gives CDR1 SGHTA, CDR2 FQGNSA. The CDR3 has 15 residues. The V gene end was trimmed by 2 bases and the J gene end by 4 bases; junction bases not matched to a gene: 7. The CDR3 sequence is CASSLLGGSGETQYF. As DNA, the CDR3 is TGTGCCAGCAGCTTATTAGGCGGGAGCGGAGAGACCCAGTACTTC.

CDR3 nucleotides: TGTGCCAGCACTCCCCGGGACAGGAACTACGAGCAGTACTTC. Encoded protein: CASTPRDRNYEQYF. V gene TRBV27 combines with J gene TRBJ2-7; 8 bases map to TRBD1. The CDR3 consists of 14 residues. The junction had 8 bases not matched to a gene; V was cut back by 7 bases and J by 3 bases. Germline-derived CDR1 and CDR2 are MNHEY and SMNVEV (reference sequence).

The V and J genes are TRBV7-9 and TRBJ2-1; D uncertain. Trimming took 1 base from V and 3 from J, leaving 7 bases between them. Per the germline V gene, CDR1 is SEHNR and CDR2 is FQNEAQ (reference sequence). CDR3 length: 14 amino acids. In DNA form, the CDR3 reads TGTGCCAGCAGCTTAGAGACCAACTACAATGAGCAGTTCTTC. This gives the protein CASSLETNYNEQFF.